A single TCR beta chain is shown here with its context. Its antigen is as yet unknown. CDR3 length: 14 amino acids. V was clipped by 2 bases and J by 8 bases, with 15 bases between them. Per the germline V gene, CDR1 is SNHLY and CDR2 is FYNNEI. This record comes from a study of cytomegalovirus exposure and HLA in healthy donors. Study-wide results and caveats: Indistinguishability led to the exclusion of some V segments, TRBV6-2 and TRBV6-3 included.

60 Vbeta and 13 Jbeta primers were used in PCR. The repertoire was sequenced with immunoSEQ multiplex PCR; TCRdb's copy has only in-frame clones and lacks some. The table lists over 65,000 clones, around 80% of them singletons. While unrecorded immune exposures were likely, the donors were nominally healthy when sampled. The gene calls are TRBV2 and TRBJ1-2, with D possibly being TRBD1 (5 bases). This sequence was found in a woman between 25 and 40 years old in good health and CMV-seronegative. The sequenced sample was PBMCs. The CDR3 nucleotides read TGTGCCAGCAGTGAATTGGGGGGAACAGGCGGCTACACCTTC. Its protein product is CASSELGGTGGYTF. Variable domain in full (rest from reference TRBV2 and TRBJ1-2): EPEVTQTPSHQVTQMGQEVILRCVPISNHLYFYWYRQILGQKVEFLVSFYNNEISEKSEIFDDQFSVERPDGSNFTLKIRSTKLEDSAMYFCASSELGGTGGYTFGSGTRLTVV.